The TCR beta chain under discussion was sequenced for a study of T cells expressing NK-cell markers. About the study: Obtained from sorted CD3+CD56+NKG2C+, CD3+CD56+NKG2C- and CD3+CD56-NKG2C+ T cells were the TCR beta repertoires. The authors sequenced eight donors, of whom seven were HCMV-seropositive and one was seronegative.

The CDR3 totals 14 residues. CDR1 is SGHRS and CDR2 is YFSETQ in the germline V gene. No DNA is given; TCRdb re-called the 5' RACE reads and lists each CDR3 protein once. This table holds some 460,000 distinct CDR3 sequences. The clonotype was recovered from a woman aged 45-60 years in good health. V gene TRBV5-1 combines with J gene TRBJ2-7; TCRdb lists TRBD1, though no DNA is available to test this call. Sequenced input: blood T cells: a sorted CD56 or NKG2C T cell subset, CD4+ or CD8+ T cells, or bulk PBMC T cells (not recorded which). This chain's CDR3 is CASSPRDGFDEQYF.